What follows describes a single TCR beta chain. This sample is part of a study of blood T cell repertoires in COVID-19. Participants came from roughly 24 US areas, aged about 18 to 95 years. Assay: immunoSEQ multiplex PCR; the TCRdb copy retains only in-frame clones and omits some. The table lists about 260,000 clones, around 80% of them singletons. The CDR3 contains 15 residues. Germline-derived CDR1 and CDR2 are MNHNS and SASEGT. The germline V and J ends were trimmed by 2 bases and 0 bases, with 10 bases remaining between them. The chain couples TRBV6-1 to TRBJ1-2; the D gene is possibly TRBD1 (5 bases). The sequenced material came from PBMCs or T cells enriched from blood (not recorded which). The TCR sequence derives from a young man with acute COVID-19. The CDR3: CASSELQGSNYGYTF. The CDR3 DNA reads TGTGCCAGCAGTGAATTGCAGGGTTCTAACTATGGCTACACCTTC.